This T cell receptor (beta chain) was observed in a study of T-cell reconstitution after alpha-beta-depleted transplantation in children. This clonotype appeared once. Its target is unknown. Study-wide results and caveats: One year post-transplant, T-cell counts and diversity were largely derived from T cells produced anew. Reports say that about two months after transplant, the alpha-beta T cells came out of several hundred graft clones that had expanded.

A library of TCRbeta sequences, prepared with unique molecular identifiers, was generated. Each CDR3 protein is one row after TCRdb ran MiXCR on the PCR reads. There are hundreds of thousands of distinct CDR3 sequences in the sample; about 11% occur only once, and 2% lies in the top ten. The receptor's source is a child aged 2-15 years with inherited bone marrow failure, due to receive a stem cell transplant. The sample was PBMCs, taken before TCRalphabeta/CD19-depleted stem cell transplant.

The chain's CDR3 is CASRGLASGSGQYF. CDR3 bases: TGTGCCAGCAGGGGACTAGCGTCTGGTAGCGGGCAGTACTTC. V usage is TRBV2 and J usage is TRBJ2-7; 10 bases line up with TRBD2. The CDR3 length is 14 residues. Trimming removed 6 bases from V and 9 bases from J; junction bases left unmatched: 11. Looked up from germline, CDR1 is SNHLY and CDR2 is FYNNEI.